This TCR beta chain was sequenced for a study of identifying expanded T cells in peripheral blood. V dropped 10 bases and J dropped 2; count of bases not matched to a gene: 8. Germline CDR1 is SGHRS and CDR2 is YFSETQ. The CDR3 has 14 amino acids. Repertoires were generated with immunoSEQ multiplex PCR, while TCRdb's copy carries only in-frame clones and drops some. The sample lists nearly 60,000 clones, around 90% occurring once. The sample taken for sequencing was blood. This receptor was taken from a person aged 18-70 years in good health. V gene TRBV5-1 combines with J gene TRBJ2-3; 9 positions match TRBD2. The CDR3 spells CASRPGLATDTQYF. CDR3 DNA: TGCGCCTCCCGGCCGGGACTAGCCACAGATACGCAGTATTTT.